Shown below are 13 T cell receptor beta chains from a single sample sequenced in a study of CD4 T cells in relation to SARS-CoV-2 and coronaviruses (dated by TCRdb to about 2021). Library creation used the immunoSEQ multiplex PCR assay. Here the immuneACCESS table is served through TCRdb, limited to in-frame sequences with V and J called. Missing clones are a known gap in these copies; in checked studies unresolved V genes cover under half, and the rest lacks a known reason. The sample contains 30,000 to 45,000 clones, roughly 88% of them found a single time. Less than 10% of the sample is taken by the ten largest. The sequencing input was memory CD4+ T cells from PBMCs. The cell subset or site label on this specimen signifies: memory (non-naive) CD4+ T cells. All receptors derive from an adult with COVID-19.

The J gene is TRBJ2-2, the V gene TRBV4-1; TRBD2 aligns across 12 bases. CDR3 size: 18 residues. Germline V gene data show CDR1 as MGHRA and CDR2 as YSYEKL. V dropped 2 bases and J dropped 6; count of bases not matched to a gene: 10. This CDR3 is CASSQIATSGGRSGELFF. DNA of the CDR3: TGCGCCAGCAGCCAAATCGCCACTAGCGGGGGGCGGTCCGGGGAGCTGTTTTTT.

The chain is built from TRBV7-8 and TRBJ2-7; tentatively, D is TRBD1 or TRBD2 (5 bases each). Deletions cut 1 base from V and 2 bases from J, with 9 bases between. CDR3 length equals 14 residues. The germline V gene encodes CDR1 SGHVS and CDR2 FQNEAQ. CDR3 in DNA: TGTGCCAGCAGCTTAGGGGGGTCCCCCTACGAGCAGTACTTC. Protein product: CASSLGGSPYEQYF.

The rearrangement links TRBV3-1 (or the pseudogene TRBV3-2) to TRBJ1-1, with 7 positions matching TRBD1. Losses at the gene ends were 4 bases for V and 1 base for J; bases not matched to a gene: 9. The length of the CDR3 is 16 residues. CDR1 and CDR2 (germline): LGHDT, YNNKEL (reference sequence). CDR3 residues: CASSLRQGRKNTEAFF. The CDR3 DNA reads as TGTGCCAGCAGCCTTAGACAGGGCAGGAAGAACACTGAAGCTTTCTTT.

The rearrangement links TRBV14 to TRBJ2-5; perhaps TRBD1 as D (5 bases). The germline gives CDR1 SGHDN, CDR2 FVKESK. Deletions cut 1 base from V and 0 bases from J, with 12 bases between. The CDR3 contains 16 residues. The CDR3 reads CASSQGVREYQETQYF. The DNA for the CDR3 is TGTGCCAGCAGCCAAGGTGTCAGGGAATACCAAGAGACCCAGTACTTC.

This clone was seen only a few times. The J gene is TRBJ1-2, the V gene TRBV3-1 (or the pseudogene TRBV3-2); no reliable D call. The CDR3 has 14 residues. Per the germline V gene, CDR1 is LGHDT and CDR2 is YNNKEL (reference sequence). The germline V and J ends were trimmed by 4 bases and 2 bases, with 11 bases remaining between them. The CDR3 DNA follows: TGTGCCAGCAGCCCAATTACACGGAACTATGGCTACACCTTC. This sequence encodes CASSPITRNYGYTF.

The rearrangement links TRBV5-5 to TRBJ1-6, with D possibly being TRBD1 (6 bases). This CDR3 spans 17 amino acids. CDR1 and CDR2 (germline): SGHKS, YYEKEE (reference sequence). Trimming took 0 bases from V and 7 from J, leaving 17 bases between them. The CDR3 DNA reads as TGTGCCAGCAGCTTGGATTGGGGGCTGAATACCAATTCACCCCTCCACTTT. Encoded protein: CASSLDWGLNTNSPLHF.

This clone was picked up one time. This chain links TRBV19 with TRBJ1-1; a weak D match, TRBD1 (5 bases). Germline V CDR1 and CDR2: LNHDA, SQIVND (reference sequence). This CDR3 is 15 amino acids long. Trimming stripped 2 bases from V and 3 bases from J, with 13 bases between. CDR3 in amino acids: CASSIPRGRYTEAFF. CDR3 nucleotides: TGTGCCAGTAGTATACCTCGGGGCCGGTACACTGAAGCTTTCTTT.

The chain is built from TRBV14 and TRBJ1-1; 7 bases are a match to TRBD1. The CDR3 totals 17 residues. From germline, CDR1 is SGHDN and CDR2 FVKESK. V trimming: 3 bases; J trimming: 0 bases; junction bases outside the gene matches: 10. The CDR3 sequence is CASSHPILTGMNTEAFF. The CDR3 nucleotides read TGTGCCAGCAGCCATCCGATCTTGACAGGGATGAACACTGAAGCTTTCTTT.

The V gene is TRBV24-1, the J gene TRBJ2-2, with 8 positions matching TRBD2. The CDR3 covers 15 residues. J lost 6 bases, V lost 4 bases, and 6 bases had no gene match. CDR1 and CDR2 (germline): KGHDR, SFDVKD. The CDR3 here is CATSESGGAAGELFF. CDR3 DNA: TGTGCCACCAGTGAATCGGGGGGGGCCGCCGGGGAGCTGTTTTTT.

V usage is TRBV15 and J usage is TRBJ2-4; 12 nucleotides agree with TRBD1. CDR1 LNHNV and CDR2 YYDKDF come from the germline V gene (reference sequence). The CDR3 loop spans 20 amino acids. Germline trimming cut 2 bases from V and 2 bases from J; bases unmatched to any gene: 13. The CDR3 DNA sequence: TGTGCCACCAGCAGAAAACCCGGGACAGGGGGCTCTCTTTCCAAAAACATTCAGTACTTC. Its translation: CATSRKPGTGGSLSKNIQYF.

The chain is built from TRBV6-5 and TRBJ2-4, with 7 bases matching TRBD1. The trim removed 5 bases at V and 5 bases at J, leaving 3 bases unmatched. Per the germline V gene, CDR1 is MNHEY and CDR2 is SVGAGI. The CDR3 totals 13 residues. The CDR3 DNA reads as TGTGCCAGCAGTATGCAGGGGGAAAACATTCAGTACTTC. Its protein is CASSMQGENIQYF.

The chain links TRBV6-5 to TRBJ2-1, with 14 nucleotides matching TRBD2. The germline gives CDR1 MNHEY, CDR2 SVGAGI. V gave up 4 bases and J gave up 6 bases; unmatched junction bases: 5. The CDR3 is made up of 16 amino acids. CDR3 sequence: CASSSPGLAGGNEQFF. The CDR3 region has the DNA TGTGCCAGCAGTTCCCCAGGACTAGCGGGGGGCAATGAGCAGTTCTTC.

The chain carries TRBV5-5 and TRBJ2-7; TRBD1 matches at 8 bases. The length of the CDR3 is 16 residues. J gave up 3 bases and V 0 bases, and 8 bases lay outside the gene matches. Germline CDR1 and CDR2: SGHKS and YYEKEE (reference sequence). CDR3 loop: CASSLVAGGSFYEQYF. The CDR3, as DNA: TGTGCCAGCAGCTTGGTTGCAGGGGGCAGTTTCTACGAGCAGTACTTC.